What follows are 21 T cell receptor beta chains derived from one specimen sequenced in a study of cytomegalovirus exposure and HLA in healthy donors. The PCR made use of 60 Vbeta and 13 Jbeta primers. Only in-frame clones appear in the TCRdb table, and some are missing; sequencing was by immunoSEQ multiplex PCR. The sample contains 150,000 to 200,000 clones, roughly 80% of which appear only once. The sequencing input was PBMCs. Receptors originate from a human donor in good health.

The chain is built from TRBV6-5 and TRBJ1-1; 10 bases agree with TRBD1. Germline-derived CDR1 and CDR2 are MNHEY and SVGAGI. The CDR3 sequence is 14 residues long. Trimming cost V 10 bases and J 5 bases; bases outside gene matches: 10. The CDR3 loop reads CATRDRGLLTEAFF. The CDR3 DNA reads as TGTGCCACCCGGGACAGGGGCCTTTTGACTGAAGCTTTCTTT.

The chain has TRBV6-5 and TRBJ2-7, with D maybe TRBD1 (5 bases). This CDR3 is 15 amino acids long. Deletions cut 1 base from V and 2 bases from J, with 12 bases between. Germline CDR1 MNHEY, CDR2 SVGAGI. In DNA, the CDR3 is TGTGCCAGCAGTTACTTAAGGGGCCAGACCTACGAGCAGTACTTC. It specifies CASSYLRGQTYEQYF.

V is TRBV5-6 and J is TRBJ2-3; D is possibly TRBD2 (7 bases). The CDR3 is 15 residues long. V lost 1 base, J lost 4 bases, and 13 bases lay in between. Germline CDR1 reads SGHDT; CDR2 reads YYEEEE. CDR3 region: CASSLIRGGADTQYF. In nucleotides, the CDR3 is TGTGCCAGCAGCTTGATTAGGGGGGGAGCAGATACGCAGTATTTT.

The chain links TRBV6-5 to TRBJ2-1, with 8 bases identical to TRBD2. The CDR3 consists of 14 residues. From germline, CDR1 is MNHEY and CDR2 SVGAGI. Unmatched junction bases numbered 13, after V lost 8 bases and J lost 10 bases. CDR3 DNA: TGTGCCAGCTCTAAAGGCGGGGGGCGAGAGGAGCAGTTCTTC. Translating gives CASSKGGGREEQFF.

With regard to this clone: The junction departs from germline at one end; a sequencing error may be responsible. The chain recombines TRBV7-9 with TRBJ2-7, with 8 nucleotides matching TRBD1. CDR1 SEHNR and CDR2 FQNEAQ come from the germline V gene (reference sequence). The CDR3 covers 13 residues. The CDR3 is CSSSGQGSYEQYF. The CDR3 DNA sequence: TGTTCCAGCAGCGGACAGGGTTCCTACGAGCAGTACTTC. The entire variable domain, with the rest obtained from reference TRBV7-9 and TRBJ2-7, is as follows: DTGVSQNPRHKITKRGQNVTFRCDPISEHNRLYWYRQTLGQGPEFLTYFQNEAQLEKSRLLSDRFSAERPKGSFSTLEIQRTEQGDSAMYLCSSSGQGSYEQYFGPGTRLTVT.

The CDR3 bases are TGTGCCAGCAGCCAAGACTCCGGCAGGGGGACAGATACGCAGTATTTT. Protein sequence: CASSQDSGRGTDTQYF. The chain uses TRBV4-2 and TRBJ2-3, with TRBD1 identical over 7 bases. The CDR3 consists of 16 residues. Germline V gene data show CDR1 as LGHNA and CDR2 as YNFKEQ. Trimming took 0 bases from V and 3 from J; bases not matched to a gene: 6.

The V gene is TRBV6-1, the J gene TRBJ2-7; 9 bases are a match to TRBD2. The CDR3 length is 14 residues. CDR1 MNHNS and CDR2 SASEGT come from the germline V gene. After removal of 4 bases from V and 2 bases from J, the junction contained 3 bases not matched to a gene. CDR3 sequence reads: CASSVLAGPYEQYF. CDR3 nucleotides: TGTGCCAGCAGTGTCCTAGCGGGGCCCTACGAGCAGTACTTC.

The rearrangement joins TRBV7-9 to TRBJ1-6; D is undetermined. Germline V gives CDR1 SEHNR, CDR2 FQNEAQ (reference sequence). The V and J ends lost 3 bases and 7 bases respectively, with 10 bases between them. This CDR3 contains 14 residues. The chain's CDR3 is CASSLVGSNSPLHF. CDR3 in DNA: TGTGCCAGCAGCTTGGTAGGGAGCAATTCACCCCTCCACTTT.

The chain has TRBV7-8 and TRBJ2-2, with TRBD1 matching over 10 bases. The CDR3 length is 15 residues. The J segment lost 6 bases and the V segment lost 2 bases, leaving 3 bases of the junction unmatched. The germline gives CDR1 SGHVS, CDR2 FQNEAQ. The CDR3 region is CASSLWGQGPGELFF. As DNA, the CDR3 is TGTGCCAGCAGCTTATGGGGACAGGGGCCCGGGGAGCTGTTTTTT.

The J gene is TRBJ2-1, the V gene TRBV10-3; 13 positions match TRBD2. V shed 10 bases and J 0 bases; nucleotides not matched to a gene: 3. CDR3 size: 15 residues. The germline V gene encodes CDR1 ENHRY and CDR2 SYGVKD. The CDR3 DNA sequence: TGTGCCACCAGGACTAGCGGGGGCTCCTACAATGAGCAGTTCTTC. The encoded protein is CATRTSGGSYNEQFF.

V and J are TRBV5-1 and TRBJ2-5; 8 nucleotides line up with TRBD2. The CDR3 is 15 amino acids. Germline V CDR1 and CDR2: SGHRS, YFSETQ. V gave up 1 base and J gave up 2 bases; unmatched junction bases: 4. As DNA, the CDR3 is TGCGCCAGCAGCTTGACTAGCGGCCCACAAGAGACCCAGTACTTC. It yields the protein CASSLTSGPQETQYF.

The V gene is TRBV4-3, the J gene TRBJ1-2; a weak D match, TRBD1 (5 bases). The CDR3 spans 16 residues. CDR1 is LGHNA and CDR2 is YSLEER in the germline V gene. The V end was cut by 5 bases, the J end by 6 bases, with 22 bases between. The DNA of the CDR3 is TGCGCCAGCAGCGGACACCGCGACCCCGGTGGGGATGGCTACACCTTC. Its protein product is CASSGHRDPGGDGYTF.

This chain joins TRBV27 and TRBJ2-7; the match to TRBD1 covers 8 bases. Germline V lookup: CDR1 MNHEY, CDR2 SMNVEV (reference sequence). This CDR3 comprises 15 residues. Losses at the gene ends were 0 bases for V and 1 base for J; bases not matched to a gene: 2. The CDR3 here is CASSLSGQGSYEQYF. The CDR3 DNA reads TGTGCCAGCAGTTTATCCGGACAGGGTTCCTACGAGCAGTACTTC.

The chain is built from TRBV27 and TRBJ2-3; 7 bases map to TRBD2. Per germline, CDR1 MNHEY and CDR2 SMNVEV (reference sequence). J lost 4 bases, V lost 6 bases, and 4 bases had no gene match. CDR3 length: 13 amino acids. CDR3 protein: CASSLAGADTQYF. Here the CDR3 DNA reads TGTGCCAGCAGCCTCGCGGGGGCAGATACGCAGTATTTT.

The gene calls are TRBV5-4 and TRBJ1-4; unclear D gene. CDR1 is SGHNT, CDR2 YYREEE, per germline (reference sequence). The CDR3 is 13 amino acids. V gave up 0 bases and J gave up 10 bases, with 10 bases separating them. CDR3 nucleotides: TGTGCCAGCAGCTTGGGCCAGTCCTTAAAACTGTTTTTT. The encoded protein is CASSLGQSLKLFF.

J is TRBJ2-7 and V is TRBV2; perhaps TRBD2 as D (6 bases). V lost 7 bases to trimming and J lost 6 bases, with 19 bases between them. The CDR3 spans 14 residues. The germline V gene encodes CDR1 SNHLY and CDR2 FYNNEI. Written as DNA, the CDR3 is TGTGCCAGCACCCTGGAGGGGCACGGGGGCGAGCAGTACTTC. This sequence encodes CASTLEGHGGEQYF.

The rearrangement joins TRBV7-8 to TRBJ2-1; 8 positions agree with TRBD2. V gave up 7 bases and J gave up 3 bases; unmatched junction bases: 8. The CDR3 spans 15 residues. Looked up from germline, CDR1 is SGHVS and CDR2 is FQNEAQ. The CDR3 sequence: CASILGRGVYNEQFF. CDR3 nucleotides: TGTGCCAGCATCCTCGGGCGGGGGGTCTACAATGAGCAGTTCTTC.

This sequence joins TRBV9 and TRBJ2-7, with D possibly being TRBD1 (6 bases). CDR1 is SGDLS and CDR2 is YYNGEE in the germline V gene. The CDR3 is 14 amino acids. V was pared by 4 bases and J by 5 bases, with 16 bases between. CDR3 sequence: CASSPLDRSHEQYF. The CDR3 nucleotides read TGTGCCAGCAGCCCCTTGGACAGATCCCACGAGCAGTACTTC.

In regard to this clone: Other DNA variants within this sample encode the same CDR3. The chain uses TRBV9 and TRBJ2-3; D is possibly TRBD2 (7 bases). Germline assignment: CDR1 SGDLS and CDR2 YYNGEE. Deletions cut 0 bases from V and 1 base from J, with 9 bases between. The CDR3 length is 15 residues. DNA for the CDR3: TGTGCCAGCAGCGTAGGAGGGGGGGGCACAGATACGCAGTATTTT. Its protein product is CASSVGGGGTDTQYF.

The chain links TRBV5-8 to TRBJ2-1; D may be TRBD1 (6 bases). The CDR3 runs 17 residues. V was trimmed by 3 bases and J by 7 bases, leaving 23 bases between them. Per germline, CDR1 SGHTS and CDR2 YDEGEE. The CDR3 DNA sequence: TGTGCCAGCAGCTCCCCTCAAACAGGGATGGGGAGAAATGAGCAGTTCTTC. As protein: CASSSPQTGMGRNEQFF.

This chain joins TRBV2 and TRBJ2-1, with 11 bases fitting TRBD2. The V and J ends lost 2 bases and 10 bases, in that order; junction bases with no gene match: 7. The germline V gene has CDR1 SNHLY and CDR2 FYNNEI. The CDR3 contains 15 residues. The CDR3 DNA reads TGTGCCAGCAGTGAACGGGTAGCGGGGGGGCCGGAGCAGTTCTTC. Translated, it gives CASSERVAGGPEQFF. Full variable domain (missing parts from reference TRBV2 and TRBJ2-1): EPEVTQTPSHQVTQMGQEVILRCVPISNHLYFYWYRQILGQKVEFLVSFYNNEISEKSEIFDDQFSVERPDGSNFTLKIRSTKLEDSAMYFCASSERVAGGPEQFFGPGTRLTVL.